This passage covers 29 T cell receptor beta chains from one sample sequenced in a study of tumor-infiltrating lymphocytes in primary liver carcinoma. A constant-region primer primed TCR beta cDNA synthesis from roughly 510 ng of total RNA. What produced the TCR beta libraries was three nested multiplex PCR rounds using slightly modified ARM-PCR. The first two PCR rounds used TRBV1-TRBV30 forward primers with a C-beta reverse primer, 9 to 10 cycles each. TCRdb passed the multiplex PCR reads through MiXCR, listing each CDR3 protein once. The sample yields about 180,000 distinct CDR3 sequences, 50% to 75% seen once. Germline DNA was also extracted, and blood RNA derived from unsorted whole blood. Sequencing used peripheral blood. Receptors were obtained from a middle-aged man with primary liver carcinoma and hepatitis B virus infection.

A word on this clonotype: It is likely a read error, because the conserved phenylalanine at the end of the CDR3 is missing. This rearrangement joins TRBV29-1 to TRBJ1-2, with D perhaps TRBD1 (6 bases). V dropped 7 bases and J dropped 7 bases, with 22 bases sitting between them. The CDR3 extends over 14 amino acids. Germline CDR1 SQVTM, CDR2 ANQGSEA. The CDR3 reads CSDGEQGRASGYTI. CDR3 DNA sequence: TGCAGCGACGGAGAACAGGGTCGCGCCTCTGGCTACACCATC.

The sample holds a few counts of this clonotype. This rearrangement joins TRBV10-3 to TRBJ1-4; D not resolved. Germline loops: CDR1 ENHRY, CDR2 SYGVKD. The CDR3 extends over 15 amino acids. V was cut by 0 bases and J by 7 bases, with 12 bases left in between. CDR3 sequence: CAISESGFRGEKLFF. CDR3 in DNA: TGTGCCATCAGTGAGTCCGGGTTTCGGGGTGAAAAACTGTTTTTT.

The rearrangement joins TRBV29-1 to TRBJ1-1, with 11 positions matching TRBD1. The J segment lost 7 bases and the V segment lost 7 bases, leaving 8 bases of the junction unmatched. Germline-derived CDR1 and CDR2 are SQVTM and ANQGSEA. The CDR3 contains 13 residues. CDR3 DNA: TGCAGCGCAATGGGACAGGGGGGCGGTGAAGCTTTCTTT. As protein: CSAMGQGGGEAFF.

This chain links TRBV25-1 with TRBJ1-3, with 7 bases that match TRBD1. Germline lookup yields CDR1 MGHDK and CDR2 SYGVNS. The CDR3 has 16 residues. With 0 bases clipped from V and 0 bases from J, the junction kept 2 bases outside the gene matches. Here the CDR3 reads CASSEYWDSSGNTIYF. CDR3 sequence (DNA): TGTGCCAGCAGTGAATATTGGGACAGCTCTGGAAACACCATATATTTT.

CDR3 DNA: TGTGCCAGCTTCGGGGCTAGCGGGAGGTTAGCGAACACCGGGGAGCTGTTTTTT. This translates into CASFGASGRLANTGELFF. The chain uses TRBV6-2 or TRBV6-3 and TRBJ2-2, with 11 bases that match TRBD2. CDR3 length: 18 residues. The germline CDR1 and CDR2 sequences are MNHEY and SVGEGT. The junction had 11 bases not matched to a gene; V was cut back by 8 bases and J by 0 bases.

Of note for this clonotype: This sequence may be a read error, since a much larger clone differs from it by one base. The V call is TRBV29-1, the J call TRBJ2-3; D may be TRBD1 (7 bases). The CDR3 loop spans 13 amino acids. Looked up from germline, CDR1 is SQVTM and CDR2 is ANQGSEA. The V and J ends lost 5 bases and 2 bases respectively, with 11 bases between them. This CDR3 is CSVQEGATDTQYF. CDR3 bases: TGCAGCGTTCAGGAGGGGGCCACAGATACGCAGTATTTT.

Concerning this clonotype itself: The conserved final phenylalanine or tryptophan is absent from the CDR3, which likely points to a read error. The DNA is left out, because the CDR3 cannot be placed on it with certainty; the CDR3 is given as TCRdb lists it. This chain links TRBV11-2 with TRBJ2-7; TRBD1, as called in the table, went unchecked against the DNA. CDR1 SGHAT and CDR2 FQNNGV come from the germline V gene. The CDR3 is made up of 15 amino acids, end residues included. The CDR3 here is CASSLGQGAPYEQYI.

This clonotype was recorded at least ten times. The chain combines TRBV11-2 with TRBJ2-7; 9 nucleotides agree with TRBD1. The CDR3 totals 14 residues. Germline-derived CDR1 and CDR2 are SGHAT and FQNNGV. The trim removed 4 bases at V and 1 base at J, leaving 2 bases unmatched. The CDR3, as DNA: TGTGCCAGCAGCTGGGGACAGGGATCCTACGAGCAGTACTTC. Translated: CASSWGQGSYEQYF.

V is TRBV12-3 or TRBV12-4 and J is TRBJ1-2; possible D gene TRBD1, 6 bases. Trimming removed 5 bases from V and 4 bases from J, with 14 bases in between. The CDR3 covers 14 residues. CDR3 sequence: CASSRGGGSYGYTF. The CDR3 bases are TGTGCCAGCAGTCGAGGGGGAGGTAGCTATGGCTACACCTTC.

The V gene is TRBV5-4, the J gene TRBJ2-5, with D hard to call. The CDR3 runs to 13 residues. The V gene's germline CDR1 is SGHNT and CDR2 YYREEE (reference sequence). The V gene lost 3 bases and the J gene lost 1 base, with 7 bases spanning the gap. CDR3 residues: CASSWATQETQYF. In nucleotides, the CDR3 is TGTGCCAGCAGCTGGGCTACCCAAGAGACCCAGTACTTC.

This clonotype has only a few counts. The chain combines TRBV4-1 with TRBJ1-6; D uncertain. The V and J ends lost 0 bases and 6 bases respectively, with 15 bases between them. CDR1 is MGHRA, CDR2 YSYEKL, per germline. This CDR3 spans 17 amino acids. The CDR3 DNA is TGCGCCAGCAGCCAAGATAGGGCTCGGTCGGTTAATTCACCCCTCCACTTT. It encodes CASSQDRARSVNSPLHF.

As concerns this clonotype: A much larger clone lies a single base off, so this may be a read error. The chain employs TRBV4-2 and TRBJ2-7, with D unresolved. Germline CDR1 LGHNA, CDR2 YNFKEQ. There are 13 residues in the CDR3. The CDR3: CASNQDTLYEQYF. The CDR3, as DNA: TGTGCCAGCAACCAAGATACCCTCTACGAGCAGTACTTC.

This clonotype has only a few counts. At one boundary the junction diverges from the germline segment, which might be a read error. The chain joins TRBV11-3 to TRBJ2-4; tentatively, D is TRBD1 (5 bases). Germline V gives CDR1 SGHNT, CDR2 YENEEA. The CDR3 is made up of 13 amino acids. DNA of the CDR3: TGTGCAAGCAGCTTACCCCAGTCGGACATTCGGTACTTC. Its protein product is CASSLPQSDIRYF.

This clonotype appeared many times. The J gene is TRBJ2-3, the V gene TRBV11-1; D is ambiguous. The CDR3 has 13 amino acids. V shed 0 bases and J shed 5 bases, with 6 bases lying between them. CDR1 is SGHAT and CDR2 is FQDESV in the germline V gene (reference sequence). This chain's CDR3 is CASSLARKDTQYF. The CDR3 coding sequence is TGTGCCAGCAGCTTAGCGCGGAAAGATACGCAGTATTTT.

The chain joins TRBV24-1 to TRBJ2-4; D remains unclear. Trimming took 3 bases from V and 0 from J, leaving 8 bases between them. The CDR3 totals 15 residues. Germline V gene sequence: CDR1 KGHDR, CDR2 SFDVKD. The CDR3 protein is CATSDAATAKNIQYF. In nucleotides, the CDR3 is TGTGCCACCAGTGATGCTGCGACAGCCAAAAACATTCAGTACTTC.

As concerns this clonotype: One junction end disagrees with the germline gene, perhaps due to a read error. Here the CDR3 DNA reads TGTGTCAGCAGTGAAGGGGTTGGTGAGAAACTGTTTTTT. Translation: CVSSEGVGEKLFF. The chain uses TRBV11-2 and TRBJ1-4; TRBD1 might be the D (5 bases). This CDR3 is 13 amino acids long. Germline CDR1 SGHAT, CDR2 FQNNGV.

This chain joins TRBV12-3 or TRBV12-4 and TRBJ1-3, with a possible D match to TRBD1 (6 bases). V was pared by 4 bases and J by 0 bases, with 16 bases between. The CDR3 spans 17 residues. CDR3 bases: TGTGCCAGCAGTTCTGGGGGCCTCGCTAGCTCTGGAAACACCATATATTTT. It is translated as CASSSGGLASSGNTIYF.

As to this clonotype: A junction boundary mismatches the germline segment, possibly from a read error. The rearrangement uses TRBV6-1 and TRBJ2-7; D unclear. CDR1 is MNHNS, CDR2 SASEGT, per germline. The CDR3 has 12 amino acids. CDR3 sequence (DNA): TGTGTCAGCAGTGGTGGGAACCACGAGCGGTACTTC. Its protein product is CVSSGGNHERYF.

This clonotype was counted once. The conserved phenylalanine or tryptophan normally closing the CDR3 is absent here, so this likely arose from a read error. V and J are TRBV11-2 and TRBJ2-5; D call uncertain. The germline V gene encodes CDR1 SGHAT and CDR2 FQNNGV. This CDR3 spans 13 amino acids. CDR3 DNA: TGTGACAGCAGCTTAGATTTTCGAGAGACCCAGTACCTC. Its translation is CDSSLDFRETQYL.

With regard to this clonotype: This CDR3 fails to terminate in the conserved phenylalanine or tryptophan, so it likely reflects a read error. V is TRBV11-2 and J is TRBJ2-1; weak D call: TRBD1 (5 bases). The germline CDR1 and CDR2 sequences are SGHAT and FQNNGV. The ends were cut back, 6 bases at V and 4 bases at J, with 10 bases in the middle. The CDR3 is made up of 13 amino acids. CDR3 region: CASSLNRYNEQFI. CDR3 sequence (DNA): TGTGCCAGCAGTTTAAACAGGTACAATGAGCAGTTCATC.

The V and J genes are TRBV12-3 or TRBV12-4 and TRBJ2-7; the D gene could be TRBD1 or TRBD2 (5 bases each). V lost 1 base to trimming and J lost 2 bases, with 18 bases between them. The CDR3 covers 17 residues. This CDR3 is CASSLGSGPGIAYEQYF. The CDR3 bases are TGTGCCAGCAGTTTAGGGTCGGGGCCGGGGATCGCCTACGAGCAGTACTTC.

About this clonotype itself: One junction end disagrees with the germline gene, perhaps due to a read error. V is TRBV29-1 and J is TRBJ2-5, with 7 bases that match TRBD2. Germline V gene lookup returns CDR1 SQVTM and CDR2 ANQGSEA. The CDR3 has 13 amino acids. The CDR3 sequence: CRVGGDSQETQYF. Here the CDR3 DNA reads TGCAGAGTTGGGGGGGACTCACAAGAGACCCAGTACTTC.

This clonotype occurred a few times. The chain couples TRBV29-1 to TRBJ1-2; 7 bases map to TRBD1. V lost 4 bases to trimming and J lost 6 bases; unmatched junction nucleotides: 5. The CDR3 is 12 amino acids. Germline CDR1 is SQVTM and CDR2 is ANQGSEA. The CDR3 loop reads CSVVWGTDGYTF. In nucleotides, the CDR3 is TGCAGCGTTGTATGGGGGACAGATGGCTACACCTTC.

This clonotype showed up just a few times. The chain employs TRBV6-1 and TRBJ2-3; no reliable D call. Trimming cost V 4 bases and J 5 bases, with 13 bases left between them. This CDR3 has 14 residues. Per the germline V gene, CDR1 is MNHNS and CDR2 is SASEGT. CDR3 amino acids: CASSVQPLGDTQYF. The CDR3 DNA follows: TGTGCCAGCAGTGTACAACCCCTCGGAGATACGCAGTATTTT.

The chain is built from TRBV6-5 and TRBJ1-6; D remains ambiguous. V lost 6 bases to trimming and J lost 9 bases, with 18 bases between them. Germline-derived CDR1 and CDR2 are MNHEY and SVGAGI. CDR3 length equals 15 residues. Written as DNA, the CDR3 is TGTGCCAGCAGCTCCCCCCGTGAAATAGGTTCACCCCTCCACTTT. This gives the protein CASSSPREIGSPLHF.

A note on this clonotype: A read error may account for a junction end that differs from germline. The gene calls are TRBV29-1 and TRBJ2-5; 7 bases match TRBD1. The CDR3 is 15 residues long. CDR1 is SQVTM, CDR2 ANQGSEA, per germline. This CDR3 is CSLEAQTGWSGDQYF. CDR3 in DNA: TGCAGCCTTGAAGCGCAGACAGGGTGGAGTGGCGACCAGTACTTC.

A word on this clonotype: This could be a read error, since a much larger clone is one nucleotide away. V usage is TRBV4-2 and J usage is TRBJ2-7; unclear D gene. Germline CDR1 reads LGHNA; CDR2 reads YNFKEQ. CDR3 size: 12 residues. The DNA of the CDR3 is TGTGCCAGCAGCCAAGTGGGATACGTGCAGTACTTC. Protein: CASSQVGYVQYF.

This clonotype was seen a handful of times. This rearrangement joins TRBV14 to TRBJ1-6, with unresolved D. Per germline, CDR1 SGHDN and CDR2 FVKESK. This CDR3 comprises 13 residues. Trimming cost V 2 bases and J 9 bases, with 8 bases left between them. CDR3 nucleotides: TGTGCCAGCAGCCAAAGTAGGAGTTCACCCCTCCACTTT. It translates to CASSQSRSSPLHF.

This clonotype was seen only once. The junction departs from the called germline gene at one end, perhaps through a read error. V is TRBV12-3 or TRBV12-4 and J is TRBJ2-3, with D unresolved. This CDR3 is 12 amino acids long. The CDR3 DNA reads as TGTGTCAGCAGTTCAAACACAGATACGCAGTATTTT. This translates into CVSSSNTDTQYF.